Listed below are T cell receptor beta chains from one sample, sequenced in a study of Graves' ophthalmopathy and Graves' hyperthyroidism. TCRdb processed the multiplex PCR reads anew with MiXCR; each CDR3 protein has one entry. The sample lists fewer than 350,000 distinct CDR3 sequences, 17% seen once, with about 12% in the top ten. The sequenced sample was peripheral blood. Receptors originate from an adult man with Graves' ophthalmopathy. The CDR3 runs from the conserved cysteine through the conserved F or W. Each record gives: clone size, D gene, V gene, J gene, CDR3 protein, CDR3 DNA. D genes are given only for firm matches. Size is omitted from some rows. Given values are once, few, many or a class for expanded clones.

clone_size: many
d_call: NA
v_call: TRBV3-1
j_call: TRBJ1-1
cdr3_aa: CASSHPRGLRTEAFF
cdr3_nt: TGTGCCAGCAGCCACCCCCGGGGGTTGAGGACTGAAGCTTTCTTT

clone_size: many
d_call: TRBD1
v_call: TRBV19
j_call: TRBJ1-1
cdr3_aa: CASSRQGLNTEAFF
cdr3_nt: TGTGCCAGTAGTCGACAGGGTTTGAACACTGAAGCTTTCTTT

clone_size: many
d_call: NA
v_call: TRBV6-1
j_call: TRBJ1-1
cdr3_aa: CASNQGDYTVNTEAFF
cdr3_nt: TGTGCCAGCAATCAAGGGGACTACACAGTGAACACTGAAGCTTTCTTT

clone_size: many
d_call: NA
v_call: TRBV7-2
j_call: TRBJ1-5
cdr3_aa: CASSLARGLHQPQHF
cdr3_nt: TGTGCCAGCAGCTTAGCCCGGGGGCTTCATCAGCCCCAGCATTTT

clone_size: many
d_call: NA
v_call: TRBV5-1
j_call: TRBJ1-1
cdr3_aa: CASSLGGGQREAFF
cdr3_nt: TGCGCCAGCAGCTTGGGGGGGGGACAACGTGAAGCTTTCTTT

clone_size: many
d_call: NA
v_call: TRBV28
j_call: TRBJ1-3
cdr3_aa: CASSLIGRGVGFSGNTIYF
cdr3_nt: TGTGCCAGCAGTTTGATCGGTCGGGGGGTCGGGTTCTCTGGAAACACCATATATTTT

clone_size: many
d_call: TRBD1
v_call: TRBV12-3/TRBV12-4
j_call: TRBJ1-1
cdr3_aa: CAPGQKNTEAFF
cdr3_nt: TGTGCCCCGGGACAGAAGAACACTGAAGCTTTCTTT

clone_size: many
d_call: NA
v_call: TRBV6-6
j_call: TRBJ1-5
cdr3_aa: CASRSGSQPQHF
cdr3_nt: TGTGCCAGCAGATCGGGAAGCCAGCCCCAGCATTTT

clone_size: many
d_call: TRBD2
v_call: TRBV30
j_call: TRBJ2-7
cdr3_aa: CACLAASYEQYF
cdr3_nt: TGTGCCTGTCTAGCGGCCTCCTACGAGCAGTACTTC

clone_size: many
d_call: NA
v_call: TRBV6-9
j_call: TRBJ2-5
cdr3_aa: CARDSRETQYF
cdr3_nt: TGTGCCAGAGATAGTCGGGAGACCCAGTACTTC

clone_size: NA
d_call: NA
v_call: TRBV29-1
j_call: TRBJ2-5
cdr3_aa: CSVEGYGQGETQYF
cdr3_nt: TGCAGCGTTGAAGGTTATGGGCAGGGCGAGACCCAGTACTTC

clone_size: many
d_call: NA
v_call: TRBV12-5
j_call: TRBJ1-2
cdr3_aa: CASGLTGTTTYGYTF
cdr3_nt: TGTGCTAGTGGTTTGACCGGGACAACGACCTATGGCTACACCTTC

clone_size: NA
d_call: NA
v_call: TRBV7-2
j_call: TRBJ2-5
cdr3_aa: CASGLRETQYF
cdr3_nt: TGTGCCAGCGGGTTAAGGGAGACCCAGTACTTC

clone_size: many
d_call: TRBD2
v_call: TRBV4-1
j_call: TRBJ2-7
cdr3_aa: CASSQGLAVTYEQYF
cdr3_nt: TGCGCCAGCAGCCAGGGACTAGCGGTGACCTACGAGCAGTACTTC

clone_size: many
d_call: TRBD1
v_call: TRBV19
j_call: TRBJ1-5
cdr3_aa: CASTDLGTESNQPQHF
cdr3_nt: TGTGCCAGTACCGATCTAGGGACAGAGAGCAATCAGCCCCAGCATTTT

clone_size: NA
d_call: NA
v_call: TRBV5-1
j_call: TRBJ2-7
cdr3_aa: CASSEGTDTKQYF
cdr3_nt: TGCGCCAGCAGCGAGGGCACGGATACAAAGCAGTACTTC

clone_size: many
d_call: TRBD1
v_call: TRBV5-1
j_call: TRBJ2-7
cdr3_aa: CASSSGQGGEQYF
cdr3_nt: TGCGCCAGCAGCTCCGGACAGGGTGGCGAGCAGTACTTC

clone_size: many
d_call: TRBD1
v_call: TRBV24-1
j_call: TRBJ2-5
cdr3_aa: CATSDPGQPQETQYF
cdr3_nt: TGTGCCACCAGTGATCCGGGACAGCCACAAGAGACCCAGTACTTC

clone_size: many
d_call: NA
v_call: TRBV5-1
j_call: TRBJ2-2
cdr3_aa: CASSLFTGRTGELFF
cdr3_nt: TGCGCCAGCAGCTTGTTCACAGGGAGGACCGGGGAGCTGTTTTTT

clone_size: many
d_call: NA
v_call: TRBV20-1
j_call: TRBJ2-4
cdr3_aa: CSAPRQPTTKNIQYF
cdr3_nt: TGCAGTGCTCCACGACAGCCCACCACCAAAAACATTCAGTACTTC

clone_size: few
d_call: NA
v_call: TRBV9
j_call: TRBJ2-2
cdr3_aa: CASSVGGGNTGELFF
cdr3_nt: TGTGCCAGCAGCGTAGGAGGGGGGAACACCGGGGAGCTGTTTTTT

clone_size: many
d_call: NA
v_call: TRBV4-2
j_call: TRBJ1-2
cdr3_aa: CASSRSQNYGYTF
cdr3_nt: TGTGCCAGCAGCCGTTCACAGAACTATGGCTACACCTTC

clone_size: NA
d_call: NA
v_call: TRBV7-2
j_call: TRBJ2-5
cdr3_aa: CASSIGGGAGTQYF
cdr3_nt: TGTGCCAGCAGCATTGGTGGGGGGGCCGGGACCCAGTACTTC

clone_size: once
d_call: NA
v_call: TRBV2
j_call: TRBJ1-6
cdr3_aa: CASGRTLGDVSPLHF
cdr3_nt: TGTGCCAGCGGTAGGACCCTCGGGGACGTTTCACCCCTCCACTTT

clone_size: many
d_call: NA
v_call: TRBV6-5
j_call: TRBJ2-5
cdr3_aa: CASSLFGEFGETQYF
cdr3_nt: TGTGCCAGCAGTTTATTTGGGGAGTTCGGAGAGACCCAGTACTTC

clone_size: NA
d_call: TRBD1
v_call: TRBV11-2
j_call: TRBJ1-2
cdr3_aa: CASSLDGGGLNYGYTF
cdr3_nt: TGTGCCAGCAGCTTGGACGGAGGGGGCCTTAACTATGGCTACACCTTC

clone_size: NA
d_call: NA
v_call: TRBV27
j_call: TRBJ2-5
cdr3_aa: CASSLSLRDGRETQYF
cdr3_nt: TGTGCCAGCAGTTTATCGCTTCGGGACGGCCGGGAGACCCAGTACTTC

clone_size: many
d_call: TRBD2
v_call: TRBV29-1
j_call: TRBJ2-7
cdr3_aa: CSVVLAGGLYEQYF
cdr3_nt: TGCAGCGTTGTACTAGCGGGAGGGTTATACGAGCAGTACTTC

clone_size: many
d_call: NA
v_call: TRBV30
j_call: TRBJ2-5
cdr3_aa: CAWSVFGGQETQYF
cdr3_nt: TGTGCCTGGAGTGTATTTGGGGGACAAGAGACCCAGTACTTC

clone_size: NA
d_call: NA
v_call: TRBV20-1
j_call: TRBJ2-7
cdr3_aa: CSADRFHYEQYF
cdr3_nt: TGCAGTGCTGACAGGTTTCACTACGAGCAGTACTTC

clone_size: many
d_call: NA
v_call: TRBV6-5
j_call: TRBJ2-7
cdr3_aa: CASSYSNGFEQYF
cdr3_nt: TGTGCCAGCAGTTACTCGAACGGGTTCGAGCAGTACTTC

clone_size: many
d_call: TRBD2
v_call: TRBV7-2
j_call: TRBJ2-7
cdr3_aa: CASLAGGLADYEQYF
cdr3_nt: TGTGCCAGCCTTGCCGGGGGACTAGCAGACTACGAGCAGTACTTC

clone_size: many
d_call: NA
v_call: TRBV20-1
j_call: TRBJ2-5
cdr3_aa: CSASLGLAQETQYF
cdr3_nt: TGCAGTGCCAGCCTGGGGTTGGCCCAAGAGACCCAGTACTTC

clone_size: many
d_call: TRBD1
v_call: TRBV6-1
j_call: TRBJ1-2
cdr3_aa: CASRQKLLGGRGYTF
cdr3_nt: TGTGCCAGCAGGCAGAAGCTTCTAGGGGGCCGTGGCTACACCTTC

clone_size: many
d_call: NA
v_call: TRBV5-1
j_call: TRBJ1-1
cdr3_aa: CASSSTDRLETEAFF
cdr3_nt: TGCGCCAGCAGCTCTACGGACCGACTTGAAACTGAAGCTTTCTTT

clone_size: many
d_call: NA
v_call: TRBV2
j_call: TRBJ1-6
cdr3_aa: CASGPGQLRMTLHF
cdr3_nt: TGTGCCAGCGGCCCGGGCCAGCTTCGCATGACCCTCCACTTT

clone_size: many
d_call: TRBD1
v_call: TRBV20-1
j_call: TRBJ1-2
cdr3_aa: CSARQGNLAYGYTF
cdr3_nt: TGCAGTGCCAGACAGGGAAATTTGGCCTATGGCTACACCTTC

clone_size: many
d_call: NA
v_call: TRBV6-1
j_call: TRBJ2-6
cdr3_aa: CASSDSGSGANVLTF
cdr3_nt: TGTGCCAGCAGTGATTCCGGCTCTGGGGCCAACGTCCTGACTTTC

clone_size: many
d_call: TRBD1
v_call: TRBV10-3
j_call: TRBJ1-1
cdr3_aa: CAISSGQGALNTEAFF
cdr3_nt: TGTGCCATCAGCTCGGGACAGGGGGCCTTGAACACTGAAGCTTTCTTT

clone_size: many
d_call: NA
v_call: TRBV27
j_call: TRBJ2-5
cdr3_aa: CASSSRDFQETQYF
cdr3_nt: TGTGCCAGCAGTTCGCGCGACTTCCAAGAGACCCAGTACTTC

clone_size: many
d_call: NA
v_call: TRBV11-1
j_call: TRBJ1-5
cdr3_aa: CASSLEAGAAAPNQPQHF
cdr3_nt: TGTGCCAGCAGCTTAGAGGCAGGTGCCGCGGCACCCAATCAGCCCCAGCATTTT

clone_size: many
d_call: TRBD1
v_call: TRBV12-3/TRBV12-4
j_call: TRBJ1-1
cdr3_aa: CASRRGQGGTEAFF
cdr3_nt: TGTGCCAGCAGGCGAGGACAGGGGGGCACTGAAGCTTTCTTT

clone_size: many
d_call: NA
v_call: TRBV12-3/TRBV12-4
j_call: TRBJ2-4
cdr3_aa: CASSIQGAQNIQYF
cdr3_nt: TGTGCCAGCAGTATACAAGGGGCCCAAAACATTCAGTACTTC

clone_size: many
d_call: NA
v_call: TRBV12-3/TRBV12-4
j_call: TRBJ1-1
cdr3_aa: CANTGMGNTEAFF
cdr3_nt: TGTGCCAACACCGGCATGGGGAACACTGAAGCTTTCTTT

clone_size: many
d_call: NA
v_call: TRBV7-9
j_call: TRBJ1-5
cdr3_aa: CASSSGGGGQPQHF
cdr3_nt: TGTGCCAGCAGCTCCGGGGGGGGAGGTCAGCCCCAGCATTTT

clone_size: many
d_call: NA
v_call: TRBV20-1
j_call: TRBJ2-7
cdr3_aa: CSADGQPYYEQYF
cdr3_nt: TGCAGTGCTGATGGACAGCCCTACTACGAGCAGTACTTC